The sequence of this TCR beta chain was determined in a study of cytomegalovirus exposure and HLA in healthy donors. Produced via immunoSEQ multiplex PCR; TCRdb's table is partial and in-frame only. The table shows approximately 220,000 clones, with 65% to 85% occurring only once. The donors were members of the validation cohort, which comprised 90 to 150 subjects and was separate from the first cohort of 666 subjects. This CDR3 region has 15 residues. V was clipped by 4 bases and J by 3 bases, with 15 bases between them. Germline V gene sequence: CDR1 ENHRY, CDR2 SYGVKD. This clone occurred a few times.

This sequence was found in a woman aged 30 to 39 in good health and CMV-seropositive. This chain connects TRBV10-3 to TRBJ1-1; no firm D call. Source material: PBMCs. CDR3 bases: TGTGCCATCAGTGGCGATTCACCGCCGGACACTGAAGCTTTCTTT. Its protein is CAISGDSPPDTEAFF.